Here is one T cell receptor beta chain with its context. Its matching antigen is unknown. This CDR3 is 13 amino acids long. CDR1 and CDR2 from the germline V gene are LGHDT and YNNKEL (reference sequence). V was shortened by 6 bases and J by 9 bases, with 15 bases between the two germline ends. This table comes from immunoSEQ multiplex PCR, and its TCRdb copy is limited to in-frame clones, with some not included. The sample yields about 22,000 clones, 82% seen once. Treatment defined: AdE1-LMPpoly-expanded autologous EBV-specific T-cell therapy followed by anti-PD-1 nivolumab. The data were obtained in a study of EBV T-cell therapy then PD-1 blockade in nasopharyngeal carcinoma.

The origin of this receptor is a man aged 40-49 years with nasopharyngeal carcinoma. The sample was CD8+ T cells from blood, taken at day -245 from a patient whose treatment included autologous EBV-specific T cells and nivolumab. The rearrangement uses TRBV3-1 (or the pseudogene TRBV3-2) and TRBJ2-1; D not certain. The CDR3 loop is CASSWGTLGEQFF. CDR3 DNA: TGTGCCAGCAGTTGGGGTACTTTGGGTGAGCAGTTCTTC.